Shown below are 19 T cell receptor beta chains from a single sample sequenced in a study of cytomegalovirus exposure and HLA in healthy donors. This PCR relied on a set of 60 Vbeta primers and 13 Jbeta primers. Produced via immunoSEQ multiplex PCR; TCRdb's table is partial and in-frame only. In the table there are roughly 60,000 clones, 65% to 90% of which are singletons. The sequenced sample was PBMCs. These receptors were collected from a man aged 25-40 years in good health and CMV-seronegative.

The CDR3 protein is CASSIQVDYGYTF. The CDR3 bases are TGTGCCAGTAGTATACAGGTTGACTATGGCTACACCTTC. The chain carries TRBV19 and TRBJ1-2; no clear D gene. This CDR3 is built from 13 residues. Trimming cost V 2 bases and J 3 bases, with 7 bases left between them. Germline CDR1 and CDR2: LNHDA and SQIVND (reference sequence). Filled out from reference TRBV19 and TRBJ1-2, the complete variable domain reads DGGITQSPKYLFRKEGQNVTLSCEQNLNHDAMYWYRQDPGQGLRLIYYSQIVNDFQKGDIAEGYSVSREKKESFPLTVTSAQKNPTAFYLCASSIQVDYGYTFGSGTRLTVV.

This CDR3 reads CASSEDRPATNEKLFF. Written as DNA, the CDR3 is TGTGCCAGCAGTGAAGACAGGCCCGCAACTAATGAAAAACTGTTTTTT. The J gene is TRBJ1-4, the V gene TRBV2; maybe TRBD1 (5 bases). CDR3 size: 16 residues. The V gene's germline CDR1 is SNHLY and CDR2 FYNNEI. V was cut by 1 base and J by 0 bases, with 9 bases left in between.

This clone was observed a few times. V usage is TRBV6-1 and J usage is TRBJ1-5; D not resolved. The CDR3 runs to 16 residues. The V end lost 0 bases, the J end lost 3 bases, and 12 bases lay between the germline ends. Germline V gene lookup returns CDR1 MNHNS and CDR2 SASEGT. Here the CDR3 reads CASSEALPSPNQPQHF. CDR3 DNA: TGTGCCAGCAGTGAAGCGCTTCCTAGTCCCAATCAGCCCCAGCATTTT.

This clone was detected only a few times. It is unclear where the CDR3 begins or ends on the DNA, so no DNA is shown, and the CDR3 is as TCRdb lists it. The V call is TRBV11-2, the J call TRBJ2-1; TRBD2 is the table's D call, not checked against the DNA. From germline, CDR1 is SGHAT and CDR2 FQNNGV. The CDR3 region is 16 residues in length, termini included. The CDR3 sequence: CASSFGPGIRYNEQFF.

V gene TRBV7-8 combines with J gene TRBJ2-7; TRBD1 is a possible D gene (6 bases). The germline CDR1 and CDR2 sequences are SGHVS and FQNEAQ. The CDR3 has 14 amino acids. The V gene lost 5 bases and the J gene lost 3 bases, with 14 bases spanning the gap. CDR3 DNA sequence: TGTGCCAGCAGCACGGGACAAGGAATCTACGAGCAGTACTTC. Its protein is CASSTGQGIYEQYF.

As DNA, the CDR3 is TGTGCCAGCAGCTCCTGGGGTGGGCGGGGGGCCACAGATACGCAGTATTTT. Translating gives CASSSWGGRGATDTQYF. The chain joins TRBV7-6 to TRBJ2-3; 8 bases map to TRBD2. Trimming removed 4 bases from V and 2 bases from J; junction bases left unmatched: 11. Germline V gene lookup returns CDR1 SGHVS and CDR2 FNYEAQ. CDR3 length: 17 residues.

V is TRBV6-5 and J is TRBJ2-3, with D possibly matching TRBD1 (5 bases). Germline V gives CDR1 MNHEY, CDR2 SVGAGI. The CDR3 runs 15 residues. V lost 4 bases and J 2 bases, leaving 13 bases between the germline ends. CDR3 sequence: CASSSPQGVTDTQYF. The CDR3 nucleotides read TGTGCCAGCAGTTCGCCCCAAGGGGTCACAGATACGCAGTATTTT.

The CDR3: CASSLRGGTMNTEAFF. The CDR3 DNA reads as TGTGCCAGCAGCTTAAGGGGAGGCACCATGAACACTGAAGCTTTCTTT. The chain uses TRBV7-8 and TRBJ1-1, with D possibly TRBD1 on 5 matching bases. V dropped 2 bases and J dropped 0 bases, with 13 bases sitting between them. This CDR3 is 16 amino acids long. Germline V lookup: CDR1 SGHVS, CDR2 FQNEAQ.

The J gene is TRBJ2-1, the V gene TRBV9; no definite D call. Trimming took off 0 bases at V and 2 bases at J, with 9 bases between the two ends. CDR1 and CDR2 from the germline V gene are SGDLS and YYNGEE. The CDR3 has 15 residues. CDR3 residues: CASSVGGDPYNEQFF. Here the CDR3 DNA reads TGTGCCAGCAGCGTAGGAGGCGACCCCTACAATGAGCAGTTCTTC.

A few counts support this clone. The CDR3 protein is CASSEAGTRRKLFF. Here the CDR3 DNA reads TGTGCCAGCAGTGAAGCGGGGACAAGACGAAAACTGTTTTTT. The chain combines TRBV6-1 with TRBJ1-4; tentative D call: TRBD1 (6 bases). Germline assignment: CDR1 MNHNS and CDR2 SASEGT. The CDR3 sequence is 14 residues long. Deletions cut 0 bases from V and 10 bases from J, with 12 bases between.

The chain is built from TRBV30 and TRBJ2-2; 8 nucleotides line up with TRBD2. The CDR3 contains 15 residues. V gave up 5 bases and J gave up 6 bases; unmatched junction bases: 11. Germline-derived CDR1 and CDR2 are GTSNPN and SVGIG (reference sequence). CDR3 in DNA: TGTGCCTGGTCGCCCGGGACTAGTTGGTCCGGGGAGCTGTTTTTT. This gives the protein CAWSPGTSWSGELFF.

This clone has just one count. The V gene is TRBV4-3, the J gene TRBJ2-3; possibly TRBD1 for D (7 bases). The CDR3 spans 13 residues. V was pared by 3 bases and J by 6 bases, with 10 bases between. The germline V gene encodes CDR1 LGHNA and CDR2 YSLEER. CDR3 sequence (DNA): TGCGCCAGCAGCCAGGCAGGGGGGGATACGCAGTATTTT. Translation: CASSQAGGDTQYF.

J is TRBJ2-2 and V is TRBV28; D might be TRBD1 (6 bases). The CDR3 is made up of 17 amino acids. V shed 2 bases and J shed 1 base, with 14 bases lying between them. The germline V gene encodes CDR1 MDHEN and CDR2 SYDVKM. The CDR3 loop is CASSLKGDLLNTGELFF. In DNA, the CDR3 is TGTGCCAGCAGTTTAAAGGGGGATCTATTGAACACCGGGGAGCTGTTTTTT.

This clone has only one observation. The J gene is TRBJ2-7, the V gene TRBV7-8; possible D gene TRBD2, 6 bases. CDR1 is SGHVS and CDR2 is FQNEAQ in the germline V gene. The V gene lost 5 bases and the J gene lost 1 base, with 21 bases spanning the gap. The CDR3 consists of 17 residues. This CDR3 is CASSPRGRRDSSYEQYF. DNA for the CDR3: TGTGCCAGCAGCCCCCGGGGCCGCCGGGACTCGTCCTACGAGCAGTACTTC.

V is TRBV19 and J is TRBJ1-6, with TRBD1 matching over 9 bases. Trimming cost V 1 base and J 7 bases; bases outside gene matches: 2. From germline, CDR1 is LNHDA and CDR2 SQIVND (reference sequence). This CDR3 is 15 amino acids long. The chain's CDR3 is CASSIGQGGNSPLHF. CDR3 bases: TGTGCCAGTAGTATAGGACAGGGGGGGAATTCACCCCTCCACTTT.

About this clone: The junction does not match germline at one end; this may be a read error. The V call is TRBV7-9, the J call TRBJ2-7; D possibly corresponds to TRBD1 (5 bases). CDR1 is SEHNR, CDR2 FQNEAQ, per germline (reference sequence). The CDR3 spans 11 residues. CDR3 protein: CSSSSSGEQYF. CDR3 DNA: TGTTCCAGCAGCTCGTCAGGGGAGCAGTACTTC.

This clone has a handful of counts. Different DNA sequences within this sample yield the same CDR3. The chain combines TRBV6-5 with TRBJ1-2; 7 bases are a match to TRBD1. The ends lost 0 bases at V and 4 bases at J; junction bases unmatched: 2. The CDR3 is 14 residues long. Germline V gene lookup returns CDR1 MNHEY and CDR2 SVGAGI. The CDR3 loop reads CASSYSQGGYGYTF. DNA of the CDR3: TGTGCCAGCAGTTACTCCCAGGGGGGCTATGGCTACACCTTC.

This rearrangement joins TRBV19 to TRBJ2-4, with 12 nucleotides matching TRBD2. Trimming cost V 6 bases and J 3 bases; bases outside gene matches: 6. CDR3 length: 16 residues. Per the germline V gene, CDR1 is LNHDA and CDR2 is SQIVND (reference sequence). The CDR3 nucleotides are TGTGCCAGTAGATCCGCGACTAGCGGGGGCAAAAACATTCAGTACTTC. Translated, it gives CASRSATSGGKNIQYF. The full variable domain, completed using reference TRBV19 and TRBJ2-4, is DGGITQSPKYLFRKEGQNVTLSCEQNLNHDAMYWYRQDPGQGLRLIYYSQIVNDFQKGDIAEGYSVSREKKESFPLTVTSAQKNPTAFYLCASRSATSGGKNIQYFGAGTRLSVL.

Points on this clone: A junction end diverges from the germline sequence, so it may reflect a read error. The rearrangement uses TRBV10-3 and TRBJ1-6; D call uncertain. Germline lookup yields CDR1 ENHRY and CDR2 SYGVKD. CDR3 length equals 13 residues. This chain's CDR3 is CACSREGGSPPHF. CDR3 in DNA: TGTGCCTGTTCGAGGGAAGGCGGCTCACCCCCCCACTTT.